This TCR beta chain was found in a study of metastatic and nonmetastatic thyroid tumors. Across the study: The authors compared repertoires across blood and tumor or nodule tissue from malignant and benign thyroid patients. Study-wide points: Reported TCR beta diversity, measured in blood and tumor, was significantly higher for malignant thyroid tumors than for benign nodules.

The CDR3 has 19 residues. Germline CDR1 DFQATT, CDR2 SNEGSKA (reference sequence). V lost 0 bases, J lost 0 bases, and 22 bases lay in between. Among the patients, none had received any treatment before thyroid surgery. To note about this clone: Its antigen is not known.

TCRdb re-analyzed the PCR reads using MiXCR. The sample contains about 25,000 clones, roughly 22% of which appear only once. Source material: adjacent normal tissue. This clonotype originated in a female donor with papillary thyroid cancer or a benign thyroid nodule (not recorded which). Some clones in this sample may be carry-over from other donors' samples. The chain links TRBV20-1 to TRBJ2-3; tentative D call: TRBD1 (6 bases). CDR3 sequence: CSAREGLGGPSESTDTQYF. CDR3 nucleotide sequence: TGCAGTGCTAGAGAAGGGCTAGGGGGACCATCAGAGAGCACAGATACGCAGTATTTT.